A selection of T cell receptor beta chains follows, all from one sample in a study of blood T cell repertoires in COVID-19. TCRdb's copy holds only in-frame clones and misses some; the assay was immunoSEQ multiplex PCR. The data contain 150,000 to 200,000 clones, around 83% of them seen just once; the ten biggest clones take up about 7.1%. Material: peripheral blood. Receptors were obtained from a woman between 65 and 79 years old with COVID-19, enrolled during active disease. Each CDR3 is given with its conserved first and last residue. A D gene is named only where the DNA matches it firmly. Clone size, where shown, is once, few, many, or a class for clones that have expanded.

j_call | d_call | clone_size | v_call | cdr3_aa | cdr3_nt
TRBJ2-7 | TRBD2 | NA | TRBV28 | CASREGGLAGVSEQYF | TGTGCCAGCAGGGAAGGGGGACTAGCGGGAGTGAGCGAGCAGTACTTC
TRBJ1-1 | NA | NA | TRBV28 | CASSSDRNLNTEAFF | TGTGCCAGCAGTTCGGACAGAAATTTGAACACTGAAGCTTTCTTT
TRBJ1-5 | NA | few | TRBV19 | CASSIAPREYQPQHF | TGTGCCAGTAGTATAGCTCCCCGGGAATATCAGCCCCAGCATTTT
TRBJ1-1 | TRBD1 | NA | TRBV5-4 | CASSFIQGMNTEAFF | TGTGCCAGCAGCTTTATACAGGGGATGAACACTGAAGCTTTCTTT
TRBJ1-5 | TRBD1 | once | TRBV28 | CASSWTGIYQPQHF | TGTGCCAGCAGTTGGACAGGGATTTATCAGCCCCAGCATTTT
TRBJ2-2 | NA | NA | TRBV4-3 | CASSQEPLALNTGELFF | TGCGCCAGCAGCCAAGAACCCCTAGCGCTAAACACCGGGGAGCTGTTTTTT
TRBJ2-5 | NA | once | TRBV20-1 | CSASHPAEGQFLETQYF | TGCAGTGCTAGTCACCCTGCGGAAGGACAGTTCTTAGAGACCCAGTACTTC
TRBJ2-7 | NA | NA | TRBV6-5 | CASSRPAGKTYEQYF | TGTGCCAGCAGCCGCCCCGCGGGGAAGACCTACGAGCAGTACTTC
TRBJ2-5 | NA | NA | TRBV30 | CAWSAGLQETQYF | TGTGCCTGGAGTGCCGGACTACAAGAGACCCAGTACTTC
TRBJ2-7 | NA | NA | TRBV6-5 | CASSYRGGNYEQYF | TGTGCCAGCAGTTACCGTGGCGGGAACTACGAGCAGTACTTC
TRBJ2-3 | NA | NA | TRBV3-1/TRBV3-2 | CASSPQGTDTQYF | TGTGCCAGCAGCCCACAAGGCACAGATACGCAGTATTTT
TRBJ2-5 | TRBD2 | NA | TRBV19 | CASSSSGSLQETQYF | TGTGCCAGTAGTTCGAGCGGGAGCCTCCAAGAGACCCAGTACTTC
TRBJ1-1 | TRBD1 | NA | TRBV5-1 | CASSLFDRVNTEAFF | TGCGCCAGCAGTCTCTTCGACAGGGTGAACACTGAAGCTTTCTTT
TRBJ2-2 | NA | NA | TRBV5-1 | CASRPETNTGELFF | TGCGCCAGCAGGCCAGAAACGAACACCGGGGAGCTGTTTTTT
TRBJ2-3 | NA | NA | TRBV28 | CASSLIGPRQGADTQYF | TGTGCCAGCAGTTTAATAGGGCCCCGGCAGGGTGCAGATACGCAGTATTTT
TRBJ2-7 | TRBD1 | NA | TRBV7-6 | CASSLGGDRARYEQYF | TGTGCCAGCAGCTTAGGCGGGGACAGGGCTCGCTACGAGCAGTACTTC
TRBJ2-7 | TRBD1 | few | TRBV7-9 | CASSSRDREYEQYF | TGTGCCAGCAGCTCTAGGGACAGGGAATACGAGCAGTACTTC
TRBJ2-7 | NA | NA | TRBV3-1/TRBV3-2 | CASSQGTPWQYF | TGTGCCAGCAGCCAAGGAACTCCCTGGCAGTACTTC
TRBJ1-4 | NA | NA | TRBV5-8 | CASSLVPGGYEKLFF | TGTGCCAGCAGCTTGGTCCCGGGGGGCTATGAAAAACTGTTTTTT
TRBJ2-7 | TRBD1 | NA | TRBV6-2/TRBV6-3 | CASSTGTAIPYEQYF | TGTGCCAGCAGTACTGGGACAGCAATTCCCTACGAGCAGTACTTC
TRBJ1-2 | TRBD1 | NA | TRBV5-6 | CASSFRTGYNYGYTF | TGTGCCAGCAGCTTCCGGACAGGGTATAACTATGGCTACACCTTC
TRBJ2-3 | NA | NA | TRBV16 | CASSPSDTQYF | TGTGCCAGCAGCCCTTCGGATACGCAGTATTTT
TRBJ2-4 | TRBD1 | NA | TRBV11-2 | CASSPGQGGGIQYF | TGTGCCAGCAGCCCGGGACAGGGGGGCGGCATTCAGTACTTC
TRBJ1-1 | NA | NA | TRBV29-1 | CSVDRVGTEAFF | TGCAGCGTTGACAGGGTAGGGACTGAAGCTTTCTTT
TRBJ2-3 | NA | NA | TRBV29-1 | CSVFPGSTDTQYF | TGCAGCGTGTTCCCGGGAAGCACAGATACGCAGTATTTT
TRBJ2-2 | NA | NA | TRBV5-5 | CASNIRPGNTGELFF | TGTGCCAGCAACATACGTCCAGGGAACACCGGGGAGCTGTTTTTT
TRBJ2-3 | TRBD1 | few | TRBV11-1 | CASSSRTGEDTQYF | TGTGCCAGCAGTTCCCGGACAGGGGAAGACACGCAGTATTTT
TRBJ2-7 | TRBD2 | NA | TRBV4-2 | CASSQDRTSGRVGGPYEQYF | TGTGCCAGCAGCCAAGATAGGACTAGCGGGAGGGTCGGGGGCCCCTACGAGCAGTACTTC
TRBJ1-2 | NA | NA | TRBV19 | CASSGGHGYGYTF | TGTGCCAGTAGCGGGGGGCACGGGTATGGCTACACCTTC
TRBJ2-1 | TRBD1 | NA | TRBV29-1 | CSGFPQGANYNEQFF | TGCAGCGGCTTTCCTCAGGGGGCGAACTACAATGAGCAGTTCTTC
TRBJ2-1 | TRBD1 | NA | TRBV3-1/TRBV3-2 | CASSPSTGQNEQFF | TGTGCCAGCAGCCCCTCGACAGGGCAAAATGAGCAGTTCTTC
TRBJ1-2 | TRBD1 | NA | TRBV30 | CAWKEQLGQASYGYTF | TGTGCCTGGAAAGAACAACTGGGACAGGCTAGCTATGGCTACACCTTC
TRBJ1-2 | TRBD1 | NA | TRBV28 | CASSSEYRGRYGYTF | TGTGCCAGCAGTTCCGAATACAGGGGGCGATATGGCTACACCTTC
TRBJ2-7 | NA | NA | TRBV6-2/TRBV6-3 | CASSSVRLEQYF | TGTGCCAGCAGTTCGGTTAGACTCGAGCAGTACTTC
TRBJ1-6 | NA | NA | TRBV11-2 | CASNQAGSYNSPLHF | TGTGCCAGCAATCAAGCGGGCTCCTATAATTCACCCCTCCACTTT
TRBJ1-2 | TRBD1 | NA | TRBV6-5 | CASTNTGGNYGYTF | TGTGCCAGCACGAATACAGGGGGTAACTATGGCTACACCTTC
TRBJ1-2 | NA | NA | TRBV30 | CAWSVQHSSGYTF | TGTGCCTGGAGTGTACAACACAGCTCTGGCTACACCTTC
TRBJ2-1 | TRBD2 | NA | TRBV10-3 | CAISERASGTYNEQFF | TGTGCCATCAGTGAGCGGGCTAGCGGGACATACAATGAGCAGTTCTTC
TRBJ1-6 | TRBD1 | many | TRBV2 | CASKGQGNSPLHF | TGTGCCAGCAAAGGACAGGGAAATTCACCCCTCCACTTT
TRBJ2-3 | TRBD2 | few | TRBV7-9 | CASSFGLAGVFADTQYF | TGTGCCAGCAGTTTTGGACTAGCGGGAGTGTTCGCAGATACGCAGTATTTT
TRBJ1-2 | NA | NA | TRBV7-8 | CASSIQEMSAGYTF | TGTGCCAGCAGTATCCAGGAAATGTCGGCCGGCTACACCTTC
TRBJ1-1 | NA | few | TRBV3-1/TRBV3-2 | CASSFSLTAQAFF | TGTGCCAGCAGCTTCTCGCTGACAGCCCAAGCTTTCTTT
TRBJ2-3 | NA | NA | TRBV6-4 | CASSATGATDTQYF | TGTGCCAGCAGTGCGACGGGAGCCACAGATACGCAGTATTTT